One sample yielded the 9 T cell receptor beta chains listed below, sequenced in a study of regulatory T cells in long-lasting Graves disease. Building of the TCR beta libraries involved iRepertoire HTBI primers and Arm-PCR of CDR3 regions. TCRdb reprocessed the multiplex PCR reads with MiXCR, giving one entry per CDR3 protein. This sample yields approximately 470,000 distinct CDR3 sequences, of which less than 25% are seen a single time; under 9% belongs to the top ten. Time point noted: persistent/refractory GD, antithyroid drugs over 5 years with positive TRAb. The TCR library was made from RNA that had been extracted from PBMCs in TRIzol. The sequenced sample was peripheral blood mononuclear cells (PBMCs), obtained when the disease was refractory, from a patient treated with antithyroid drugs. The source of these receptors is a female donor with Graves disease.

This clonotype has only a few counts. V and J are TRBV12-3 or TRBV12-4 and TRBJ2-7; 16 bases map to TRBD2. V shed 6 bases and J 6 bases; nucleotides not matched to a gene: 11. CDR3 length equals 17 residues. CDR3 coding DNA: TGTGCCAGCAGCCCGGGACTAGCGGGAGGGCCGGGCGTCGAGCAGTACTTC. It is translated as CASSPGLAGGPGVEQYF.

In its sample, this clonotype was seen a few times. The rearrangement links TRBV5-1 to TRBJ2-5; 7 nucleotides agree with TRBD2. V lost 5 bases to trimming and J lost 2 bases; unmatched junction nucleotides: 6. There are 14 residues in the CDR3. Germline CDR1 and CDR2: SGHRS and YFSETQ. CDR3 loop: CASSPSGPQETQYF. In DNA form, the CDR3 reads TGCGCCAGCAGTCCTAGCGGCCCTCAAGAGACCCAGTACTTC.

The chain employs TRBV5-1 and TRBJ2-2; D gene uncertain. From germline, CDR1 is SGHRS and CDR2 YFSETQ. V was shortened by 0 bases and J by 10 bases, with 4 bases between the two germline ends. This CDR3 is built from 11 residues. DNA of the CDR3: TGCGCCAGCAGCTTGGACGTGGAGCTGTTTTTT. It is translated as CASSLDVELFF.

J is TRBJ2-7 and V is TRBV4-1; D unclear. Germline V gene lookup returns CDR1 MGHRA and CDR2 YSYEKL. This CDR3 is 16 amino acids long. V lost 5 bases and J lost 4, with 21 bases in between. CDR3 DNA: TGCGCCAGCAGCTTTTCCCCCCAACGGGCTGGGTACGAGCAGTACTTC. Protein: CASSFSPQRAGYEQYF.

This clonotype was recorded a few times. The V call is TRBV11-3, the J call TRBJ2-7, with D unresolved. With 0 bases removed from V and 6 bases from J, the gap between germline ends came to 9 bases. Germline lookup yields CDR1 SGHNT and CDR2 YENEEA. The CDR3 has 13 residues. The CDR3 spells CASSLEGSIEQYF. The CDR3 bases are TGTGCCAGCAGCTTAGAGGGCTCCATCGAGCAGTACTTC.

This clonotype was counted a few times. CDR3 residues: CASSSSSGSRGELFF. The CDR3 DNA is TGTGCCAGCAGTTCTTCTAGCGGGAGCCGCGGGGAGCTGTTTTTT. The rearrangement uses TRBV6-5 and TRBJ2-2, with TRBD2 matching 10 bases. Germline trimming cut 4 bases from V and 7 bases from J; bases unmatched to any gene: 6. The germline V gene encodes CDR1 MNHEY and CDR2 SVGAGI. CDR3 length: 15 residues.

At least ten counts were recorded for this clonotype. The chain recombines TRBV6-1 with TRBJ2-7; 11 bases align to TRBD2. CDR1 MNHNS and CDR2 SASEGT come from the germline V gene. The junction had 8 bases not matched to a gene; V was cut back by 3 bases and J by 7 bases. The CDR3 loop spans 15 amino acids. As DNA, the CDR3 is TGTGCCAGCAGTGATCTAGCGGGAGGAACGCGGGAGCAGTACTTC. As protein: CASSDLAGGTREQYF.

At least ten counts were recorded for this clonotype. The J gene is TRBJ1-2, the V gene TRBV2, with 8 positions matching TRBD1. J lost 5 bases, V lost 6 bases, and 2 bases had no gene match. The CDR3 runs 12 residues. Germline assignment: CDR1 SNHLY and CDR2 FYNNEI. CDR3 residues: CASSQGAYGYTF. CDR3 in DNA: TGTGCCAGCAGCCAGGGGGCTTATGGCTACACCTTC.

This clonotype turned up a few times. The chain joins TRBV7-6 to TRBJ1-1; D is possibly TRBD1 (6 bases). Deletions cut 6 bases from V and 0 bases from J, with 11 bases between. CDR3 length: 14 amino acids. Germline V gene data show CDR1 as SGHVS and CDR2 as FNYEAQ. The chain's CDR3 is CASSSDRMNTEAFF. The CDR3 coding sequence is TGTGCCAGCAGTAGCGACAGGATGAACACTGAAGCTTTCTTT.